This T cell receptor beta chain was recovered during a study of CD8 T cells in ankylosing spondylitis. Study outcomes and limitations: A motif of several highly homologous TCR beta variants was seen as apparently characteristic of ankylosing spondylitis blood. A CD8+ phenotype characterized the disease-linked clones, which were relatively rare in peripheral blood.

It was by quantitative 5'-RACE with molecular barcodes that TCR beta libraries were made. TCRdb redid the calling of the 5' RACE reads with MiXCR, one entry per CDR3 protein. The table records approximately 540,000 distinct CDR3 sequences, roughly 13% of them present only once. This clonotype was found a few times. Antigen unknown. This TCR was sampled from a male donor with ankylosing spondylitis. What was sequenced was blood, either unsorted or a sorted T cell fraction (not recorded which).

The CDR3 protein is CASSFGPEETQYF. DNA for the CDR3: TGCGCCAGCAGCTTTGGGCCGGAAGAGACCCAGTACTTC. The chain has TRBV5-1 and TRBJ2-5; D ambiguous. V gave up 2 bases and J gave up 3 bases, with 8 bases separating them. This CDR3 comprises 13 residues. CDR1 and CDR2 (germline): SGHRS, YFSETQ.